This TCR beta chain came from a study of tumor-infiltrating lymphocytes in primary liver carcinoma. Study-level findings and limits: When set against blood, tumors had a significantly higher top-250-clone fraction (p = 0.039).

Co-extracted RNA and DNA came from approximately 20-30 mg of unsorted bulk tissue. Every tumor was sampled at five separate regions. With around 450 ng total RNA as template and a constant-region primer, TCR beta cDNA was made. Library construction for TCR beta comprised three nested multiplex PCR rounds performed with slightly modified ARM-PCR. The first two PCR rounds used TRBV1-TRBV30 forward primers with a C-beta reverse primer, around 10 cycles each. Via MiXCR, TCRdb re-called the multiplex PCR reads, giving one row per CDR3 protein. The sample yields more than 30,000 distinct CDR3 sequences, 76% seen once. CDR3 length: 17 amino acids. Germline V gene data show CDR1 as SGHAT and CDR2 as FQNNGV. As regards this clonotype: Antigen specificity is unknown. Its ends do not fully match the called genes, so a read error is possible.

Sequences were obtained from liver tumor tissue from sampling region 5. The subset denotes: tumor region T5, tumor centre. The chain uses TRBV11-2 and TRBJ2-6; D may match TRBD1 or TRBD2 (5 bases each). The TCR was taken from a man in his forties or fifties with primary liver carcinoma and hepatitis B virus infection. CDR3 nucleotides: TGTGCCAGCAGCTTTCTTCTGTGGCACACCGGGGCCAACGCCCTGACTTTC. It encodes CASSFLLWHTGANALTF.